Included here is one T cell receptor (beta chain) sequence, with context. V was shortened by 4 bases and J by 7 bases, with 12 bases between the two germline ends. The CDR3 length is 12 residues. Looked up from germline, CDR1 is SGHRS and CDR2 is YFSETQ. The data originate from a study of blood T cell repertoires in COVID-19. Sequencing used immunoSEQ multiplex PCR; TCRdb keeps in-frame clones, though not all of them. The data contain over 200,000 clones, approximately 82% of them singletons. The sequence came from a woman aged 40-49 years with acute or convalescent COVID-19. The V call is TRBV5-1, the J call TRBJ2-7; the D gene is possibly TRBD2 (6 bases). Sequencing input: peripheral blood. The CDR3 DNA reads TGCGCCAGCAGCCGGGAGCTTCCAGAGCAGTACTTC. Protein product: CASSRELPEQYF.